Shown below are 25 T cell receptor beta chains from a single sample sequenced in a study of blood T cell repertoires in COVID-19. Measured with immunoSEQ multiplex PCR; TCRdb has only the in-frame clones, and not every one. The sample yields more than 45,000 clones, approximately 90% seen once. The specimen sequenced was peripheral blood. Receptors originate from a woman older than 75 with acute or convalescent COVID-19.

In nucleotides, the CDR3 is TGCGCCAGCAGCCCTGACAGGGCCGCTGGAAACACCATATATTTT. Translated: CASSPDRAAGNTIYF. V and J are TRBV5-1 and TRBJ1-3; 7 positions match TRBD1. The J segment lost 2 bases and the V segment lost 4 bases, leaving 6 bases of the junction unmatched. Germline loops: CDR1 SGHRS, CDR2 YFSETQ. The CDR3 covers 15 residues.

The gene calls are TRBV5-1 and TRBJ1-1; 7 bases agree with TRBD1. This CDR3 has 13 amino acids. The germline CDR1 and CDR2 sequences are SGHRS and YFSETQ. The J segment lost 6 bases and the V segment lost 7 bases, leaving 9 bases of the junction unmatched. The CDR3 DNA is TGCGCCAGCGGTGAGGGGGCATTTGCTGAAGCTTTCTTT. Translated, it gives CASGEGAFAEAFF.

The chain is built from TRBV29-1 and TRBJ1-1; 7 bases line up with TRBD1. Germline values: CDR1 SQVTM, CDR2 ANQGSEA. Trimming at V came to 6 bases and at J to 1 base, leaving 2 bases not matched to a gene. CDR3 size: 12 residues. CDR3 DNA: TGCAGCGTCGGGACAGCGAACACTGAAGCTTTCTTT. Its translation: CSVGTANTEAFF.

This chain joins TRBV30 and TRBJ2-5; the D gene is possibly TRBD1 (5 bases). The CDR3 is 13 residues long. CDR1 is GTSNPN and CDR2 is SVGIG in the germline V gene (reference sequence). Trimming stripped 8 bases from V and 4 bases from J, with 17 bases between. As DNA, the CDR3 is TGTGCCAGCCAAGGACAAATCGGAGAGACCCAGTACTTC. The encoded protein is CASQGQIGETQYF.

This chain connects TRBV27 to TRBJ2-7, with TRBD1 as a possible D gene (6 bases). Germline-derived CDR1 and CDR2 are MNHEY and SMNVEV (reference sequence). This CDR3 spans 15 amino acids. Between the trimmed V and J ends, which lost 2 bases and 2 bases, there was a span of 13 bases. The CDR3 protein is CASSLATGRPYEQYF. The CDR3 region has the DNA TGTGCCAGCAGTTTAGCCACAGGGAGACCCTACGAGCAGTACTTC.

The V gene is TRBV7-3, the J gene TRBJ1-4, with TRBD1 identical over 7 bases. The CDR3 covers 15 residues. Per the germline V gene, CDR1 is SGHTA and CDR2 is FQGTGA. V dropped 0 bases and J dropped 7; count of bases not matched to a gene: 5. As DNA, the CDR3 is TGTGCCAGCAGCTTAACGGGGGACAGATCTGAAAAACTGTTTTTT. Translating it yields CASSLTGDRSEKLFF.

The sample holds one count of this clone. The chain links TRBV7-2 to TRBJ1-2; D possibly corresponds to TRBD1 (5 bases). Trimming shortened V by 1 base and J by 6 bases, and 9 bases separated the two germline ends. This CDR3 region has 13 residues. CDR1 is SGHTA, CDR2 FQGNSA, per germline. The DNA of the CDR3 is TGTGCCAGCAGCTTAGGCAGGGAAAATGGCTACACCTTC. Its protein is CASSLGRENGYTF.

CDR3 DNA: TGTGCCAGTAGTCCCCGGACTAGCGGACTCTCCTACGAGCAGTACTTC. Amino acid sequence: CASSPRTSGLSYEQYF. V and J are TRBV19 and TRBJ2-7, with TRBD2 matching over 10 bases. Germline trimming cut 5 bases from V and 0 bases from J; bases unmatched to any gene: 7. The CDR3 sequence is 16 residues long. Germline values: CDR1 LNHDA, CDR2 SQIVND (reference sequence). Looking up the rest from reference TRBV19 and TRBJ2-7 gives the full variable domain: DGGITQSPKYLFRKEGQNVTLSCEQNLNHDAMYWYRQDPGQGLRLIYYSQIVNDFQKGDIAEGYSVSREKKESFPLTVTSAQKNPTAFYLCASSPRTSGLSYEQYFGPGTRLTVT.

The chain uses TRBV27 and TRBJ2-3; 8 bases line up with TRBD1. The CDR3 length is 17 residues. With V trimmed by 6 bases and J by 0 bases, 11 bases remained unmatched. From germline, CDR1 is MNHEY and CDR2 SMNVEV (reference sequence). The CDR3 sequence is CASSPRTGKASTDTQYF. In DNA form, the CDR3 reads TGTGCCAGCAGCCCCAGGACAGGGAAGGCTAGCACAGATACGCAGTATTTT.

This chain links TRBV11-2 with TRBJ2-5; 7 bases line up with TRBD1. Germline V gene lookup returns CDR1 SGHAT and CDR2 FQNNGV. The ends lost 4 bases at V and 3 bases at J; junction bases unmatched: 11. This CDR3 has 16 amino acids. CDR3 sequence: CASSYRTGTAKETQYF. The CDR3, as DNA: TGTGCCAGCAGCTATCGGACCGGGACAGCAAAAGAGACCCAGTACTTC.

The V and J genes are TRBV27 and TRBJ2-2; TRBD2 matches 11 bases. There are 18 residues in the CDR3. V lost 3 bases and J lost 3; bases outside the gene matches: 9. Germline CDR1 and CDR2: MNHEY and SMNVEV (reference sequence). CDR3 sequence: CASSFGTSGRGHTGELFF. The CDR3 DNA is TGTGCCAGCAGTTTTGGTACTAGCGGGAGAGGGCACACCGGGGAGCTGTTTTTT.

This chain links TRBV18 with TRBJ1-5; TRBD1 matches at 7 bases. The germline CDR1 and CDR2 sequences are KGHSH and LQKENI. This CDR3 spans 13 amino acids. V lost 5 bases, J lost 5 bases, and 3 bases stayed unmatched. The CDR3 reads CASSDDRDQPQHF. In nucleotides, the CDR3 is TGTGCCAGCTCAGATGACAGGGATCAGCCCCAGCATTTT.

The V and J genes are TRBV5-4 and TRBJ1-1, with a tentative D call TRBD1 (5 bases). The germline V gene encodes CDR1 SGHNT and CDR2 YYREEE (reference sequence). The CDR3 has 15 residues. Trimming pared 6 bases from V and 4 bases from J, leaving 19 bases between. CDR3 nucleotide sequence: TGTGCCAGCACCCTGATTCGGGGGGATGTCACTGAAGCTTTCTTT. This gives the protein CASTLIRGDVTEAFF.

This clone showed up just once. The rearrangement joins TRBV6-2 or TRBV6-3 to TRBJ1-1, with TRBD1 matching over 9 bases. The CDR3 is made up of 16 amino acids. CDR1 is MNHEY and CDR2 is SVGEGT in the germline V gene. Unmatched junction bases numbered 6, after V lost 3 bases and J lost 1 base. CDR3 amino acids: CASSYFSDRGNTEAFF. In nucleotides, the CDR3 is TGTGCCAGCAGTTATTTCTCGGACAGGGGGAACACTGAAGCTTTCTTT.

The V and J genes are TRBV2 and TRBJ2-1; D is possibly TRBD2 (5 bases). This CDR3 is built from 16 residues. V lost 5 bases to trimming and J lost 3 bases, with 17 bases between them. Germline loops: CDR1 SNHLY, CDR2 FYNNEI. The CDR3 nucleotides are TGTGCCAGCAGTCGCGGACTGTTCCTGCTCTACAATGAGCAGTTCTTC. Translating gives CASSRGLFLLYNEQFF.

The chain joins TRBV19 to TRBJ1-6; D remains unclear. The CDR3 extends over 15 amino acids. V lost 3 bases and J 10 bases, leaving 16 bases between the germline ends. In germline, CDR1 is LNHDA, CDR2 SQIVND (reference sequence). For the CDR3, the DNA is TGTGCCAGTAGTATCACCCCAGAAAGAGGGTCACCCCTCCACTTT. Translation: CASSITPERGSPLHF.

The rearrangement uses TRBV6-5 and TRBJ1-1; D is unresolved. In germline, CDR1 is MNHEY, CDR2 SVGAGI. CDR3 length equals 14 residues. The V gene lost 2 bases and the J gene lost 3 bases, with 10 bases spanning the gap. The CDR3 region is CASSYPGRDTEAFF. Here the CDR3 DNA reads TGTGCCAGCAGTTACCCGGGTCGTGACACTGAAGCTTTCTTT.

The chain couples TRBV19 to TRBJ1-4; 10 bases are a match to TRBD1. This CDR3 comprises 15 residues. V gave up 5 bases and J gave up 7 bases; unmatched junction bases: 7. CDR1 LNHDA and CDR2 SQIVND come from the germline V gene (reference sequence). CDR3 nucleotide sequence: TGTGCCAGTAGTGCCGCCCGGGACAGGGGTGAAAAACTGTTTTTT. The encoded protein is CASSAARDRGEKLFF.

This clone was found a few times. This chain connects TRBV2 to TRBJ2-2; 16 nucleotides line up with TRBD2. J lost 3 bases, V lost 6 bases, and 7 bases had no gene match. CDR3 length: 18 residues. Germline CDR1 is SNHLY and CDR2 is FYNNEI. The CDR3 region is CASSLQGLAGGHTGELFF. The CDR3 nucleotides read TGTGCCAGCAGCTTGCAGGGACTAGCGGGAGGGCACACCGGGGAGCTGTTTTTT.

The chain employs TRBV30 and TRBJ2-2, with TRBD1 matching 7 bases. In germline, CDR1 is GTSNPN, CDR2 SVGIG (reference sequence). CDR3 length: 15 residues. The trim removed 4 bases at V and 0 bases at J, leaving 5 bases unmatched. The chain's CDR3 is CAWKRTGTNTGELFF. The CDR3, as DNA: TGTGCCTGGAAAAGGACAGGCACGAACACCGGGGAGCTGTTTTTT.

On this clone: At one end the junction does not follow the germline gene, possibly because of a read error. The rearrangement joins TRBV11-2 to TRBJ2-5, with TRBD2 identical over 9 bases. CDR1 is SGHAT, CDR2 FQNNGV, per germline. The CDR3 covers 13 residues. For the CDR3, the DNA is TGTGCCAGCAGCTCGGAGCGCGGGAGGGGTGAGAACTTC. This translates into CASSSERGRGENF.

Comments on this clone: The sample carries other DNA sequences with the same CDR3. This sequence joins TRBV9 and TRBJ1-2; the D gene is possibly TRBD1 (5 bases). Germline values: CDR1 SGDLS, CDR2 YYNGEE. V was shortened by 2 bases and J by 4 bases, with 12 bases between the two germline ends. The CDR3 covers 14 residues. DNA for the CDR3: TGTGCCAGCAGCGTCGGTCAGGGAACCTATGGCTACACCTTC. Its protein product is CASSVGQGTYGYTF.

The chain couples TRBV4-3 to TRBJ1-4; 9 bases fit TRBD1. The length of the CDR3 is 17 residues. Per germline, CDR1 LGHNA and CDR2 YSLEER. V lost 4 bases, J lost 5 bases, and 11 bases stayed unmatched. CDR3 nucleotide sequence: TGCGCCAGCAGCCGTCAACTGACAGGGGGGTTAAATGAAAAACTGTTTTTT. Translation: CASSRQLTGGLNEKLFF.

The chain is built from TRBV6-5 and TRBJ2-7; 10 bases align to TRBD1. CDR1 is MNHEY, CDR2 SVGAGI, per germline. The junction had 9 bases not matched to a gene; V was cut back by 6 bases and J by 4 bases. The length of the CDR3 is 15 residues. The CDR3 coding sequence is TGTGCCAGCAGCGTCGACCCGGGACAGGGGTACGAGCAGTACTTC. As protein: CASSVDPGQGYEQYF.

The V gene is TRBV11-1, the J gene TRBJ2-7; TRBD2 matches 10 bases. V shed 5 bases, J shed 3 bases, and the junction held 4 bases outside the gene matches. Per germline, CDR1 SGHAT and CDR2 FQDESV (reference sequence). The CDR3 is 14 residues long. The CDR3 coding sequence is TGTGCCAGCAGCCTCGGACTAGCGGACTACGAGCAGTACTTC. Translated, it gives CASSLGLADYEQYF.